These 14 T cell receptor beta chains came from one sample sequenced in a study of early T cells in non-severe SARS-CoV-2 infection. TCRdb called the 5' RACE reads again in MiXCR, with one record for every CDR3 protein. The table has tens of thousands of distinct CDR3 sequences, around an eighth seen once. The specimen comprised whole blood, sampled at baseline. The receptors here all came from an adult who was a healthcare worker with PCR-confirmed SARS-CoV-2 infection or an uninfected control (not recorded which).

V usage is TRBV11-2 and J usage is TRBJ1-6; tentative D call: TRBD1 (5 bases). Trimming removed 2 bases at V and 3 bases at J, with 5 bases between. Germline assignment: CDR1 SGHAT and CDR2 FQNNGV. This CDR3 has 14 residues. The DNA for the CDR3 is TGTGCCAGCAGCTTAACAGGCTATAATTCACCCCTCCACTTT. Amino acids: CASSLTGYNSPLHF.

The chain has TRBV5-1 and TRBJ2-7, with TRBD1 matching 7 bases. V was clipped by 4 bases and J by 6 bases; unmatched bases: 4. This CDR3 has 12 residues. Per germline, CDR1 SGHRS and CDR2 YFSETQ. The CDR3 loop is CASSRDRVEQYF. The CDR3 DNA reads TGCGCCAGCAGCCGAGACAGGGTCGAGCAGTACTTC.

The chain employs TRBV4-3 and TRBJ2-3; possible D gene TRBD2, 5 bases. The CDR3 extends over 16 amino acids. Trimming removed 1 base from V and 2 bases from J, with 13 bases in between. Per germline, CDR1 LGHNA and CDR2 YSLEER. For the CDR3, the DNA is TGCGCCAGCAGCCAAGGCGGAGCGGACCTCACAGATACGCAGTATTTT. It codes for CASSQGGADLTDTQYF.

This clonotype showed up just a few times. This chain joins TRBV7-6 and TRBJ2-7; D is uncertain. This CDR3 has 12 residues. The germline gives CDR1 SGHVS, CDR2 FNYEAQ. V lost 4 bases and J lost 3, with 7 bases in between. CDR3 region: CASSSSSYEQYF. The CDR3 region has the DNA TGTGCCAGCAGCTCCAGTAGCTACGAGCAGTACTTC.

This clonotype showed up many times. The genes are TRBV4-3 and TRBJ2-7, with TRBD1 as a possible D gene (5 bases). Trimming took off 1 base at V and 7 bases at J, with 17 bases between the two ends. CDR1 and CDR2 (germline): LGHNA, YSLEER. The CDR3 loop spans 15 amino acids. CDR3 nucleotide sequence: TGCGCCAGCAGCCAAGGTTTGGCCAGGGATTGGGAGCAGTACTTC. Its protein product is CASSQGLARDWEQYF.

The table lists this clonotype with a few counts. The chain has TRBV29-1 and TRBJ1-6; a possible D gene is TRBD1 (6 bases). V was clipped by 6 bases and J by 4 bases, with 10 bases between them. This CDR3 has 13 residues. CDR1 is SQVTM, CDR2 ANQGSEA, per germline. This CDR3 reads CSVAQGYNSPLHF. The DNA for the CDR3 is TGCAGCGTCGCACAGGGTTATAATTCACCCCTCCACTTT.

This clonotype was detected only a few times. The DNA for the CDR3 is TGTGCCAGCAGCTTTAGTCAGGTTGATCAGCCCCAGCATTTT. This encodes CASSFSQVDQPQHF. The rearrangement links TRBV7-9 to TRBJ1-5; D gene unclear. CDR3 length equals 14 residues. With 3 bases removed from V and 5 bases from J, the gap between germline ends came to 11 bases. CDR1 is SEHNR, CDR2 FQNEAQ, per germline (reference sequence).

This clonotype was detected many times. Here the CDR3 DNA reads TGCAGCGTGGAGGGACAGGGGTTTGGCGAGCAGTACTTC. Its protein product is CSVEGQGFGEQYF. The genes are TRBV29-1 and TRBJ2-7, with TRBD1 matching over 10 bases. Germline V lookup: CDR1 SQVTM, CDR2 ANQGSEA. Trimming at V came to 6 bases and at J to 6 bases, leaving 8 bases not matched to a gene. This CDR3 is built from 13 residues.

The chain employs TRBV14 and TRBJ1-1, with a weak D call TRBD1 (5 bases). The germline gives CDR1 SGHDN, CDR2 FVKESK. The CDR3 runs 15 residues. Trimming took 1 base from V and 2 from J, leaving 11 bases between them. The CDR3, as DNA: TGTGCCAGCAGCCAAGTGAGGGGCCGTAACACTGAAGCTTTCTTT. Encoded protein: CASSQVRGRNTEAFF.

This clonotype was picked up a small number of times. The chain combines TRBV12-3 or TRBV12-4 with TRBJ1-1; D is ambiguous. This CDR3 has 13 amino acids. Trimming stripped 2 bases from V and 5 bases from J, with 9 bases between. CDR3 nucleotide sequence: TGTGCCAGCAGTTTATGGGCACGAACTGAAGCTTTCTTT. Translating it yields CASSLWARTEAFF.

The table lists this clonotype with many counts. This chain connects TRBV12-3 or TRBV12-4 to TRBJ1-5; weak D call: TRBD1 (5 bases). This CDR3 has 14 amino acids. V was cut by 6 bases and J by 1 base, with 10 bases left in between. CDR3 DNA sequence: TGTGCCAGCAGCCCGGGGGGGAGCAATCAGCCCCAGCATTTT. The encoded protein is CASSPGGSNQPQHF.

The CDR3 region has the DNA TGTGCCAGCAGTTCCGCCCGGACAATGTATGAGCAGTTCTTC. Its protein product is CASSSARTMYEQFF. The chain joins TRBV6-2 or TRBV6-3 to TRBJ2-1; the D gene is possibly TRBD1 (5 bases). The germline V gene has CDR1 MNHEY and CDR2 SVGEGT. The CDR3 runs 14 residues. V lost 4 bases and J 8 bases, leaving 15 bases between the germline ends.

The table lists this clonotype with a few counts. The chain is built from TRBV11-2 and TRBJ2-7; TRBD1 aligns across 9 bases. After removal of 4 bases from V and 2 bases from J, the junction contained 6 bases not matched to a gene. The CDR3 extends over 15 amino acids. Germline assignment: CDR1 SGHAT and CDR2 FQNNGV. CDR3 nucleotides: TGTGCCAGCAGCTGGAGGACAGGGGTAGCCTACGAGCAGTACTTC. Translation gives CASSWRTGVAYEQYF. Full variable domain (remainder filled in from reference TRBV11-2 and TRBJ2-7): EAGVAQSPRYKIIEKRQSVAFWCNPISGHATLYWYQQILGQGPKLLIQFQNNGVVDDSQLPKDRFSAERLKGVDSTLKIQPAKLEDSAVYLCASSWRTGVAYEQYFGPGTRLTVT.

This chain connects TRBV4-3 to TRBJ1-5; 7 bases agree with TRBD1. This CDR3 has 16 residues. Looked up from germline, CDR1 is LGHNA and CDR2 is YSLEER. The V segment lost 3 bases and the J segment 3 bases; nucleotides outside the gene matches: 8. CDR3 bases: TGCGCCAGCAGCCAGTCGGTGGGACAGAACAATCAGCCCCAGCATTTT. Protein sequence: CASSQSVGQNNQPQHF.